Sequencing of this T cell receptor beta chain was carried out in a study of response to subunit inactivated influenza vaccine. Study-level findings and limits: The authors put forward the suggestion that each seasonal influenza vaccination may bring in only a limited number of new T cells.

TCRdb redid the calling of the RT-PCR reads with MiXCR, one entry per CDR3 protein. The table lists under 550,000 distinct CDR3 sequences, approximately 7.2% of them singletons. The CDR3 spans 12 residues. CDR1 is MNHEY and CDR2 is SMNVEV in the germline V gene (reference sequence). V lost 6 bases, J lost 4 bases, and 9 bases lay in between. This clonotype occurred many times. The antigen is unknown. The source was PBMCs from blood, collected about 23 months after vaccination. The sequence was obtained from a man aged 45 to 70 who received an inactivated influenza vaccine. The chain joins TRBV27 to TRBJ2-5; possibly TRBD1 for D (5 bases). Written as DNA, the CDR3 is TGTGCCAGCAGAGGGGTGAGAGAGACCCAGTACTTC. It yields the protein CASRGVRETQYF.